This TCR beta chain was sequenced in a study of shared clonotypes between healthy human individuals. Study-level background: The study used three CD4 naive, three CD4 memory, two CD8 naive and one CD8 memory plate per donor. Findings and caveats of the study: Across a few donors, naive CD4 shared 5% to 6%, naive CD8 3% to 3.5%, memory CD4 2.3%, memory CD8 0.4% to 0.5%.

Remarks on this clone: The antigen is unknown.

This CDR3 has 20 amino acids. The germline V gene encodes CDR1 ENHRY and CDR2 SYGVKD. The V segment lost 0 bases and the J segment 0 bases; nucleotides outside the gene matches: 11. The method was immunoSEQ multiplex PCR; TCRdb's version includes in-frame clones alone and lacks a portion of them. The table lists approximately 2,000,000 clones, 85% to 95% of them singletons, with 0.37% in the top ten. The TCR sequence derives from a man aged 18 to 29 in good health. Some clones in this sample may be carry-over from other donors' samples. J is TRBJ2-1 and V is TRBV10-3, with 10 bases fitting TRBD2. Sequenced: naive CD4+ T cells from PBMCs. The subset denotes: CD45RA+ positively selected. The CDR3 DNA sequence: TGTGCCATCAGTGAGTCGAAGTGGGCTAGCGGGAGTCTCTCCTACAATGAGCAGTTCTTC. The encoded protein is CAISESKWASGSLSYNEQFF.